A selection of T cell receptor beta chains follows, all from one sample in a study of Graves' ophthalmopathy and Graves' hyperthyroidism. MiXCR was run by TCRdb on the multiplex PCR reads, yielding one entry per CDR3 protein. The data contain hundreds of thousands of distinct CDR3 sequences, roughly 41% of them seen just once; the ten biggest clones take up under 3.5%. Sequences were obtained from peripheral blood. The origin of the receptors is an adult man with Graves' ophthalmopathy. Both conserved end residues are part of each CDR3. D genes are given only for firm matches.

d_call,v_call,j_call,cdr3_aa
-,TRBV7-6,TRBJ1-5,CASSLDGPGQPQHF
-,TRBV11-2,TRBJ1-2,CASGGREANYGYTF
TRBD1,TRBV9,TRBJ2-5,CASSVGTGTGETQYF
TRBD2,TRBV4-2,TRBJ2-7,CASSQGMTSGYEQYF
TRBD1,TRBV9,TRBJ1-1,CASSQNGQGNPEAFF
-,TRBV20-1,TRBJ2-5,CSARIQETQYF
TRBD1,TRBV29-1,TRBJ2-5,CSVTGVKETQYF
-,TRBV12-3/TRBV12-4,TRBJ2-7,CASSPPTGIGYEQYF
-,TRBV24-1,TRBJ1-1,CATSYNSEAFF
TRBD1,TRBV4-2,TRBJ1-1,CASSPQGGIEAFF
-,TRBV19,TRBJ2-6,CASGDGGSGANVLTF
-,TRBV12-3/TRBV12-4,TRBJ1-6,CASSKVAGNSPLHF
TRBD1,TRBV7-6,TRBJ1-3,CATPGTGGPNTIYF
TRBD1,TRBV19,TRBJ1-1,CASSRQGANTEAFF
TRBD1,TRBV10-3,TRBJ1-3,CAISGQGALNTIYF
TRBD1,TRBV7-7,TRBJ1-2,CASSLGGGIYGYTF
TRBD2,TRBV2,TRBJ2-5,CASSAYGLAGEETQYF
-,TRBV7-9,TRBJ1-1,CASSLDRGGRAFF
TRBD1,TRBV30,TRBJ2-7,CAWSVDRGHEQYF
TRBD1,TRBV19,TRBJ1-1,CAWRDSPDTEAFF
-,TRBV2,TRBJ1-5,CASRDGLAGGPAKTQHF
-,TRBV11-3,TRBJ2-2,CASDRGPTNTGELFF
TRBD1,TRBV7-3,TRBJ2-2,CASSLQGAAANTGELFF
-,TRBV5-5,TRBJ2-7,CASSATGHRVSEQYF